This TCR beta chain was recorded in a study of radiation and T cells in renal cell carcinoma. Here immunoSEQ multiplex PCR was the method, and the copy in TCRdb shows in-frame clones only, minus some. The profile shows several thousand clones, roughly three fifths of them singletons. In germline, CDR1 is MNHNS, CDR2 SASEGT. This CDR3 is 16 amino acids long. Trimming removed 2 bases from V and 0 bases from J, with 11 bases in between. As to treatment: 15 Gy SBRT to primary tumor, nephrectomy 4 weeks later. This sequence originates from a man aged 60 to 75 with renal cell carcinoma. The chain couples TRBV6-1 to TRBJ1-3, with a tentative D call TRBD1 (5 bases). Sample: tumor tissue, taken from a patient whose treatment included radiotherapy and nephrectomy. CDR3: CASSETGASSGNTIYF. The CDR3 region has the DNA TGTGCCAGCAGTGAAACCGGGGCCAGCTCTGGAAACACCATATATTTT.